The 24 T cell receptor beta chains below were found in one sample sequenced in a study of blood T cells in healthy people across ages. A second PCR, run for about 6 to 11 cycles, used a sample-barcoded 5' primer plus a J-beta primer mix. Each CDR3 protein gets one entry after TCRdb re-called the 5' RACE reads with MiXCR. The sample lists approximately 1.5 million distinct CDR3 sequences, roughly 32% seen once, with approximately 10% in the top ten. The material sequenced was blood. These receptors were collected from a young woman in good health.

This clonotype came up a few times. This chain uses TRBV20-1 with TRBJ2-7; 9 nucleotides match TRBD2. The CDR3 runs 13 residues. CDR1 and CDR2 (germline): DFQATT, SNEGSKA (reference sequence). V shed 4 bases, J shed 3 bases, and the junction held 4 bases outside the gene matches. DNA of the CDR3: TGCAGTGCTACTCTAGCGGGAAGCTACGAGCAGTACTTC. Its protein is CSATLAGSYEQYF.

As regards this clonotype: It may be a read error: a sequence one base away is much more abundant. The V and J genes are TRBV28 and TRBJ2-7, with D perhaps being TRBD1 or TRBD2 (5 bases each). CDR3 length equals 14 residues. Germline-derived CDR1 and CDR2 are MDHEN and SYDVKM. V was cut by 6 bases and J by 6 bases, with 18 bases left in between. The CDR3 nucleotides are TGTGCCAGCAGAACCGGGACGGATTTCTGCGAGCAGTACTTC. It yields the protein CASRTGTDFCEQYF.

This clonotype was observed at least ten times. This chain connects TRBV4-1 to TRBJ2-5, with D tentatively TRBD1 (5 bases). The germline V gene encodes CDR1 MGHRA and CDR2 YSYEKL. The CDR3 totals 13 residues. V was clipped by 1 base and J by 5 bases, with 8 bases between them. For the CDR3, the DNA is TGCGCCAGCAGCCAAGTCGCAGGGGAGACCCAGTACTTC. The encoded protein is CASSQVAGETQYF.

This chain links TRBV6-1 with TRBJ1-5; 9 positions agree with TRBD1. J was trimmed by 0 bases and V by 3 bases; bases with no gene match: 0. Germline CDR1 MNHNS, CDR2 SASEGT. This CDR3 is built from 15 residues. DNA of the CDR3: TGTGCCAGCAGTGAGGACAGGGGTAGCAATCAGCCCCAGCATTTT. Protein sequence: CASSEDRGSNQPQHF.

This clonotype was observed a few times. The chain employs TRBV20-1 and TRBJ1-2; D may be TRBD1 (5 bases). The CDR3 length is 14 residues. Germline CDR1 and CDR2: DFQATT and SNEGSKA (reference sequence). Trimming removed 6 bases at V and 8 bases at J, with 22 bases between. The DNA for the CDR3 is TGCAGTGCACTCAAAGAGACAGCCACGCGGGGCTACACCTTC. Protein product: CSALKETATRGYTF.

The chain joins TRBV4-1 to TRBJ2-3; D ambiguous. V was shortened by 0 bases and J by 0 bases, with 13 bases between the two germline ends. CDR1 MGHRA and CDR2 YSYEKL come from the germline V gene. This CDR3 region has 17 residues. This chain's CDR3 is CASSQDGATTSTDTQYF. The CDR3 DNA reads TGCGCCAGCAGCCAAGATGGAGCGACCACCAGCACAGATACGCAGTATTTT.

A word on this clonotype: One end of the junction does not line up with germline, which may come from a read error. The chain is built from TRBV5-1 and TRBJ2-7; D gene ambiguous. CDR1 and CDR2 from the germline V gene are SGHRS and YFSETQ. The CDR3 sequence is 14 residues long. CDR3 bases: TGCGCTAGCAGCTTGGACGCATACTCCTACGAGCAGTACTTC. As protein: CASSLDAYSYEQYF.

This clonotype was found a few times. The rearrangement uses TRBV20-1 and TRBJ1-2; D not certain. The ends were cut back, 0 bases at V and 3 bases at J, with 14 bases in the middle. CDR1 and CDR2 from the germline V gene are DFQATT and SNEGSKA (reference sequence). CDR3 size: 15 residues. The CDR3 here is CSARDLLEGDYGYTF. The CDR3 nucleotides read TGCAGTGCTAGAGATTTATTAGAGGGAGACTATGGCTACACCTTC.

The chain carries TRBV5-1 and TRBJ2-1; 10 nucleotides line up with TRBD1. The CDR3 runs to 13 residues. The germline gives CDR1 SGHRS, CDR2 YFSETQ. The J segment lost 13 bases and the V segment lost 3 bases, leaving 7 bases of the junction unmatched. CDR3 nucleotide sequence: TGCGCCAGCAGCTCCGGACAGGGGGAGACCCAGTTCTTC. Its translation: CASSSGQGETQFF.

The V gene is TRBV7-6, the J gene TRBJ2-5; 9 bases map to TRBD1. Unmatched junction bases numbered 13, after V lost 6 bases and J lost 11 bases. Germline V CDR1 and CDR2: SGHVS, FNYEAQ. The CDR3 has 14 amino acids. The CDR3 coding sequence is TGTGCCAGCAGTAAGGGACAGGGAGCGGTTGAGCAGTACTTC. It yields the protein CASSKGQGAVEQYF.

The chain recombines TRBV11-2 with TRBJ2-5; 13 bases align to TRBD2. The CDR3 has 16 amino acids. Germline CDR1 SGHAT, CDR2 FQNNGV. Trimming at V came to 4 bases and at J to 5 bases, leaving 7 bases not matched to a gene. The CDR3: CASSSPKTSGRETQYF. DNA for the CDR3: TGTGCCAGCAGCTCGCCCAAGACTAGCGGGAGGGAGACCCAGTACTTC.

A few counts support this clonotype. The chain recombines TRBV29-1 with TRBJ1-5; D is undetermined. The length of the CDR3 is 13 residues. Germline assignment: CDR1 SQVTM and CDR2 ANQGSEA. V was trimmed by 6 bases and J by 2 bases, leaving 11 bases between them. DNA for the CDR3: TGCAGCGTACGGGAAATGGGCAATCAGCCCCAGCATTTT. Protein sequence: CSVREMGNQPQHF.

This clonotype was seen a handful of times. The chain couples TRBV6-6 to TRBJ2-3; TRBD1 aligns across 12 bases. Germline V CDR1 and CDR2: MNHNY, SVGAGI (reference sequence). The CDR3 extends over 17 amino acids. Trimming cost V 4 bases and J 5 bases; bases outside gene matches: 10. The DNA of the CDR3 is TGTGCCAGCAGTTCACTATTTGGGACAGGGGGCGAAGATACGCAGTATTTT. As protein: CASSSLFGTGGEDTQYF.

This clonotype was counted once. This chain uses TRBV18 with TRBJ1-2; D not resolved. This CDR3 is 15 amino acids long. Germline CDR1 reads KGHSH; CDR2 reads LQKENI. Trimming removed 0 bases at V and 4 bases at J, with 12 bases between. CDR3 amino acids: CASSPPRTMSYGYTF. DNA for the CDR3: TGTGCCAGCTCACCACCGAGGACGATGAGCTATGGCTACACCTTC.

This clonotype was detected once. The rearrangement uses TRBV6-2 or TRBV6-3 and TRBJ2-1; 7 bases line up with TRBD2. The CDR3 extends over 14 amino acids. Germline-derived CDR1 and CDR2 are MNHEY and SVGEGT. V trimming: 10 bases; J trimming: 6 bases; junction bases outside the gene matches: 12. CDR3 in DNA: TGTGCCATCAGACTAGCAGGAGGGGCCAATGAGCAGTTCTTC. The encoded protein is CAIRLAGGANEQFF.

This clonotype has a handful of counts. The rearrangement joins TRBV28 to TRBJ2-1; the D call may be TRBD1 or TRBD2 (5 bases each). The CDR3 is made up of 17 amino acids. Germline V gene lookup returns CDR1 MDHEN and CDR2 SYDVKM. With 9 bases removed from V and 5 bases from J, the gap between germline ends came to 26 bases. The CDR3 sequence is CASTWGPASRGDNEQFF. In DNA form, the CDR3 reads TGTGCCAGTACATGGGGCCCTGCTAGCAGAGGGGACAATGAGCAGTTCTTC.

The J gene is TRBJ2-5, the V gene TRBV4-1, with D maybe TRBD2 (6 bases). The germline gives CDR1 MGHRA, CDR2 YSYEKL. Trimming removed 2 bases at V and 2 bases at J, with 12 bases between. The CDR3 runs to 15 residues. In nucleotides, the CDR3 is TGCGCCAGCAGCCAACCGGCGGGAAGTCAAGAGACCCAGTACTTC. This encodes CASSQPAGSQETQYF.

This clonotype occurred many times. The chain is built from TRBV12-3 or TRBV12-4 and TRBJ1-5, with D possibly being TRBD1 (6 bases). The CDR3 is 16 residues long. The V end was cut by 5 bases, the J end by 5 bases, with 19 bases between. As DNA, the CDR3 is TGTGCCAGCAGTGGTGTGTTCTCAGGGGATCATCAGCCCCAGCATTTT. Amino acids: CASSGVFSGDHQPQHF.

In this sample, this clonotype turned up a few times. The CDR3 loop reads CASSQVRNNEQFF. The CDR3 nucleotides are TGTGCCAGCAGCCAAGTCAGAAACAATGAGCAGTTCTTC. The chain couples TRBV14 to TRBJ2-1; no clear D. CDR3 size: 13 residues. From germline, CDR1 is SGHDN and CDR2 FVKESK. The V end lost 1 base, the J end lost 5 bases, and 6 bases lay between the germline ends. The variable domain in full, completed from reference TRBV14 and TRBJ2-1, reads EAGVTQFPSHSVIEKGQTVTLRCDPISGHDNLYWYRRVMGKEIKFLLHFVKESKQDESGMPNNRFLAERTGGTYSTLKVQPAELEDSGVYFCASSQVRNNEQFFGPGTRLTVL.

This rearrangement joins TRBV6-1 to TRBJ1-1; the D gene is possibly TRBD1 (5 bases). V lost 4 bases, J lost 4 bases, and 13 bases lay in between. Germline V gives CDR1 MNHNS, CDR2 SASEGT. The CDR3 runs to 14 residues. CDR3 in amino acids: CASSATGRSTEAFF. The CDR3 DNA reads TGTGCCAGCAGTGCTACAGGTAGAAGCACTGAAGCTTTCTTT.

This clonotype was recorded a few times. This chain connects TRBV3-1 to TRBJ2-3, with D tentatively TRBD1 (6 bases). Germline CDR1 is LGHDT and CDR2 is YNNKEL (reference sequence). CDR3 size: 16 residues. V lost 3 bases, J lost 4 bases, and 17 bases lay in between. The CDR3 is CASSHRDIEGADTQYF. CDR3 nucleotide sequence: TGTGCCAGCAGCCACCGGGACATCGAAGGGGCAGATACGCAGTATTTT.

This clonotype was seen a few times. This chain uses TRBV6-6 with TRBJ1-1; no firm D call. V dropped 1 base and J dropped 4 bases, with 4 bases sitting between them. CDR1 is MNHNY, CDR2 SVGAGI, per germline (reference sequence). The CDR3 is 12 residues long. CDR3 DNA sequence: TGTGCCAGCAGTTACTGGGCCACTGAAGCTTTCTTT. The encoded protein is CASSYWATEAFF.

This clonotype was seen many times. This sequence joins TRBV13 and TRBJ2-5, with 7 bases that match TRBD2. This CDR3 spans 13 amino acids. Germline lookup yields CDR1 PRHDT and CDR2 FYEKMQ (reference sequence). V gave up 5 bases and J gave up 4 bases; unmatched junction bases: 4. The CDR3 region is CASSRWGGETQYF. Here the CDR3 DNA reads TGTGCCAGCAGCCGATGGGGGGGAGAGACCCAGTACTTC.

The CDR3 DNA follows: TGTGCCACCAGTGATTCGTGGGGGCAAGATACGCAGTATTTT. Its protein product is CATSDSWGQDTQYF. The chain uses TRBV24-1 and TRBJ2-3; perhaps TRBD1 as D (6 bases). Germline assignment: CDR1 KGHDR and CDR2 SFDVKD. V lost 2 bases and J lost 5, with 10 bases in between. This CDR3 comprises 14 residues.